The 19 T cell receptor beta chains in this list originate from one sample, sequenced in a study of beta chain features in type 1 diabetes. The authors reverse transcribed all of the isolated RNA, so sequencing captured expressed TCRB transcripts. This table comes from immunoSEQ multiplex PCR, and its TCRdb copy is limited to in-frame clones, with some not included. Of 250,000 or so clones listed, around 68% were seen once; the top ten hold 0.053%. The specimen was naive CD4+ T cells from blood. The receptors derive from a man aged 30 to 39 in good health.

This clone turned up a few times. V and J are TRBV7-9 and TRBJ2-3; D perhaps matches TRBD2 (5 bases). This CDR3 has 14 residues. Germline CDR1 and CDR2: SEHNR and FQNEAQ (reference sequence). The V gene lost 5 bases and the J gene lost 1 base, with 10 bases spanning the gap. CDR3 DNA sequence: TGTGCCAGCAGCCTACGGACTGGCACAGATACGCAGTATTTT. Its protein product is CASSLRTGTDTQYF.

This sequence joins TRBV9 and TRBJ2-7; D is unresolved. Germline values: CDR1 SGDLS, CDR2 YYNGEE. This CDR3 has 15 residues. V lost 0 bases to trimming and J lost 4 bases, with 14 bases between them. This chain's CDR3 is CASSVGHTESYEQYF. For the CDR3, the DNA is TGTGCCAGCAGCGTAGGCCACACGGAGTCGTACGAGCAGTACTTC. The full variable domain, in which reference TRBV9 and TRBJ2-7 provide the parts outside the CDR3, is DSGVTQTPKHLITATGQRVTLRCSPRSGDLSVYWYQQSLDQGLQFLIQYYNGEERAKGNILERFSAQQFPDLHSELNLSSLELGDSALYFCASSVGHTESYEQYFGPGTRLTVT.

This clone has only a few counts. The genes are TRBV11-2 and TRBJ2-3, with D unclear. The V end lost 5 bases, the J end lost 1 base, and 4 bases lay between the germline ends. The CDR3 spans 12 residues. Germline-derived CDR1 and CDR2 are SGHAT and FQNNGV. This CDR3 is CASSGGTDTQYF. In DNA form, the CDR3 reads TGTGCCAGCAGCGGGGGCACAGATACGCAGTATTTT.

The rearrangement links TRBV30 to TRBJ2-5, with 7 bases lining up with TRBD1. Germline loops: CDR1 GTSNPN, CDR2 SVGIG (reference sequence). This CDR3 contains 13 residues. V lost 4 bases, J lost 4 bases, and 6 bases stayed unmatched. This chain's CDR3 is CAWNPTGVETQYF. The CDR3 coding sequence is TGTGCCTGGAACCCCACAGGGGTAGAGACCCAGTACTTC.

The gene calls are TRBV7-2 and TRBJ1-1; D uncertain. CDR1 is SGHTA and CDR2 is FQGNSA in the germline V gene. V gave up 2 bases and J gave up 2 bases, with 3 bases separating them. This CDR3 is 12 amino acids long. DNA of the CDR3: TGTGCCAGCAGCTTAATTAACACTGAAGCTTTCTTT. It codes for CASSLINTEAFF.

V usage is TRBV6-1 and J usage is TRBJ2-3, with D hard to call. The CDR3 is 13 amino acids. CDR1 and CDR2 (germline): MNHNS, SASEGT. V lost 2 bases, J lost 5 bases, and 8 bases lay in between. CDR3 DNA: TGTGCCAGCAGTGAACGGTCTGTAGATACGCAGTATTTT. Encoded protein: CASSERSVDTQYF.

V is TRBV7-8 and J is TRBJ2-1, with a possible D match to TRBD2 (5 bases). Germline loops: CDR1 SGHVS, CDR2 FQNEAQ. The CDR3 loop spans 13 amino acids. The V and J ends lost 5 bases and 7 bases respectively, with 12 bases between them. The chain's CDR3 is CASSPRAGNEQFF. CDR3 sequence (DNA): TGTGCCAGCAGCCCGAGGGCAGGTAATGAGCAGTTCTTC.

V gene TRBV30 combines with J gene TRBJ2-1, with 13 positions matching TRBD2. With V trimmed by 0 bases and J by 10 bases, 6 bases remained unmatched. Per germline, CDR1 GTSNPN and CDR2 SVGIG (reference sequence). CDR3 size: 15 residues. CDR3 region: CAWSVTSGRAREQFF. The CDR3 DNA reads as TGTGCCTGGAGTGTTACTAGCGGGAGGGCCAGGGAGCAGTTCTTC.

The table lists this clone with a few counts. The CDR3 here is CSVGRGYEQYF. The CDR3 DNA is TGCAGCGTTGGAAGGGGTTACGAGCAGTACTTC. V is TRBV29-1 and J is TRBJ2-7, with D perhaps TRBD1 (5 bases). The V gene lost 4 bases and the J gene lost 4 bases, with 8 bases spanning the gap. The CDR3 has 11 amino acids. Looked up from germline, CDR1 is SQVTM and CDR2 is ANQGSEA.

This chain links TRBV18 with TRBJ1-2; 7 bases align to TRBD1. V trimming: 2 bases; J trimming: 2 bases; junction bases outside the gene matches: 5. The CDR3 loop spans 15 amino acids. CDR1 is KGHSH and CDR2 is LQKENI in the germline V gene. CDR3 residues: CASSPAGTANYGYTF. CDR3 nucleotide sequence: TGTGCCAGCTCACCAGCTGGGACAGCCAACTATGGCTACACCTTC. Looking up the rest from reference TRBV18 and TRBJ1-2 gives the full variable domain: NAGVMQNPRHLVRRRGQEARLRCSPMKGHSHVYWYRQLPEEGLKFMVYLQKENIIDESGMPKERFSAEFPKEGPSILRIQQVVRGDSAAYFCASSPAGTANYGYTFGSGTRLTVV.

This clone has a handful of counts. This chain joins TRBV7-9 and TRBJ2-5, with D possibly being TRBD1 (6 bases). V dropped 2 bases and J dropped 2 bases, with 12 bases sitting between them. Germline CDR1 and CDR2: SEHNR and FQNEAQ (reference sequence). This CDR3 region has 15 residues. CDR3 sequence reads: CASSLYRVFQETQYF. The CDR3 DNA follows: TGTGCCAGCAGCTTATACAGGGTCTTTCAAGAGACCCAGTACTTC.

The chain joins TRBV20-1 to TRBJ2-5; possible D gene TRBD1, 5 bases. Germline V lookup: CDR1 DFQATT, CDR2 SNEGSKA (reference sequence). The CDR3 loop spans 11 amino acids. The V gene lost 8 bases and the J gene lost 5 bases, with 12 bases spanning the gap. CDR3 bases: TGCAGTTCCCAGAAGGGGGAGACCCAGTACTTC. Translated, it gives CSSQKGETQYF.

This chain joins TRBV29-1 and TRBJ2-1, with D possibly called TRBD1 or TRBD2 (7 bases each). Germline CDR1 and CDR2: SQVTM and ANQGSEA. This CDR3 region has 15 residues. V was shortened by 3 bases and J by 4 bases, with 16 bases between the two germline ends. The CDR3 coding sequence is TGCAGCGTTGAGGGGGGGCCGGGACAGTACAATGAGCAGTTCTTC. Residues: CSVEGGPGQYNEQFF.

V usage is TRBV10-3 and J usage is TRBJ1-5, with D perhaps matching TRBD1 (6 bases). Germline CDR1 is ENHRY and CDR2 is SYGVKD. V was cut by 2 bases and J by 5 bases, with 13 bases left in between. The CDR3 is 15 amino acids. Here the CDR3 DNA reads TGTGCCATCAGTGAGACAGGGCAGCTAGATCAGCCCCAGCATTTT. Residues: CAISETGQLDQPQHF.

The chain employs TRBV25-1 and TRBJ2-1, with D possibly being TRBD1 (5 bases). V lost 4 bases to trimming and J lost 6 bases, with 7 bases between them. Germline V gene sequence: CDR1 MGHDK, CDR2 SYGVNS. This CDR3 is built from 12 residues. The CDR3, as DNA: TGTGCCAGCAGTGTCCAGGGCAATGAGCAGTTCTTC. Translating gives CASSVQGNEQFF.

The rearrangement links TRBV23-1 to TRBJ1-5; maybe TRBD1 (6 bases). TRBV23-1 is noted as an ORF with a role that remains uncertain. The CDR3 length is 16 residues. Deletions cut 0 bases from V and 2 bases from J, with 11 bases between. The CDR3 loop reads CASSQSRGHGNQPQHF. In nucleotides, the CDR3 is TGCGCCAGCAGTCAATCGAGGGGACATGGCAATCAGCCCCAGCATTTT.

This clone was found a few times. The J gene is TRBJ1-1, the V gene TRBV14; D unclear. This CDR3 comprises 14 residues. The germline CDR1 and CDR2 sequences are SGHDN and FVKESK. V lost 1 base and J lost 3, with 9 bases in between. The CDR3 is CASSQGLGHTEAFF. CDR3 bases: TGTGCCAGCAGCCAAGGCTTAGGGCACACTGAAGCTTTCTTT.

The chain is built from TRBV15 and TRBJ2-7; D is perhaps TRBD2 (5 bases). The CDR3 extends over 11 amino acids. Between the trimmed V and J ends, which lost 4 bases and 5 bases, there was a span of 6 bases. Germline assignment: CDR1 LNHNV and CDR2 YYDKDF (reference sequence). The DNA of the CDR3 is TGTGCCACCAGCACCGGGGACGAGCAGTACTTC. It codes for CATSTGDEQYF. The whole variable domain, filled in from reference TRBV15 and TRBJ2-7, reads DAMVIQNPRYQVTQFGKPVTLSCSQTLNHNVMYWYQQKSSQAPKLLFHYYDKDFNNEADTPDNFQSRRPNTSFCFLDIRSPGLGDTAMYLCATSTGDEQYFGPGTRLTVT.

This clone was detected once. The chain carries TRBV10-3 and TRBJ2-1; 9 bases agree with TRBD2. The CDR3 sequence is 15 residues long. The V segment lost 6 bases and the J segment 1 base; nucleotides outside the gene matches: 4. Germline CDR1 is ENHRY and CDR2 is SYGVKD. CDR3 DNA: TGTGCCATCAGCCCGAGCGGGGGGTCCTACAATGAGCAGTTCTTC. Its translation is CAISPSGGSYNEQFF.